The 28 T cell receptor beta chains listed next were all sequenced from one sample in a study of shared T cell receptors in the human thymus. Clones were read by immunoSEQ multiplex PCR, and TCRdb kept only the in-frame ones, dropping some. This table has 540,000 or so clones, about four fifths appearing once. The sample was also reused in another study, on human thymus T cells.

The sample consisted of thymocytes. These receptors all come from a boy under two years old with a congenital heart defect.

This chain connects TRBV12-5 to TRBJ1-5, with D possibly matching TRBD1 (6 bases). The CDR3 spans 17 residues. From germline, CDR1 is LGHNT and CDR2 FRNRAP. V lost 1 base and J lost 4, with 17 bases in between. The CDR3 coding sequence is TGTGCTAGTGGTTTGGGCACCGGGGGGACACCTAATCAGCCCCAGCATTTT. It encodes CASGLGTGGTPNQPQHF.

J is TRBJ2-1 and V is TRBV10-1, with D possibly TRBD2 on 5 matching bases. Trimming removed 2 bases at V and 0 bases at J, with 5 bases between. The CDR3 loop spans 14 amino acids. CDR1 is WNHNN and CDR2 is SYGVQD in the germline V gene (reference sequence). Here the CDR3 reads CASSETSSYNEQFF. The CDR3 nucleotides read TGCGCCAGCAGTGAGACTAGCTCCTACAATGAGCAGTTCTTC.

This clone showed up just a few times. CDR3 in amino acids: CASSQDEGTDTQYF. The CDR3 DNA reads as TGCGCCAGCAGCCAAGATGAGGGCACAGATACGCAGTATTTT. The gene calls are TRBV4-3 and TRBJ2-3; no clear D gene. Germline V gives CDR1 LGHNA, CDR2 YSLEER. The CDR3 loop spans 14 amino acids. The germline V and J ends were trimmed by 0 bases and 1 base, with 5 bases remaining between them.

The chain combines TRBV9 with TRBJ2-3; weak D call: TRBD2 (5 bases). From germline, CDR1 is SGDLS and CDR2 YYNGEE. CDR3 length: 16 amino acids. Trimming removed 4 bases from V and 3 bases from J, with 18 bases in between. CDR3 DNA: TGTGCCAGCAGCCCCTTTGAGGGAGTAGGGACAGATACGCAGTATTTT. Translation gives CASSPFEGVGTDTQYF.

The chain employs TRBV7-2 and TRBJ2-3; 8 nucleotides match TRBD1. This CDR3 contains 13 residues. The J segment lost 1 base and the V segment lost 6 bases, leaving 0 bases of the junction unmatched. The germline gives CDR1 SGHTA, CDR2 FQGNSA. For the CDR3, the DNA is TGTGCCAGCAGGACAGGGGGCACAGATACGCAGTATTTT. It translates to CASRTGGTDTQYF.

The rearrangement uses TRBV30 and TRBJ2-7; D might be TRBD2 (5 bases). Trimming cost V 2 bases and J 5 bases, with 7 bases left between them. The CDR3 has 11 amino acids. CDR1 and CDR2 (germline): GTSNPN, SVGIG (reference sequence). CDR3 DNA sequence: TGTGCCTGGAGTCTCGGGGACGAGCAGTACTTC. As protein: CAWSLGDEQYF.

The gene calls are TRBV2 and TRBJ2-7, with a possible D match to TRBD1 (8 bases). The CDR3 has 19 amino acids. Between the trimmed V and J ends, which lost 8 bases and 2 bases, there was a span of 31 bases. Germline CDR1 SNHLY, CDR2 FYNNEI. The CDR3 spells CASAHGEGMGGQGTYEQYF. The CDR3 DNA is TGTGCCAGCGCCCATGGGGAGGGGATGGGCGGACAGGGAACCTACGAGCAGTACTTC.

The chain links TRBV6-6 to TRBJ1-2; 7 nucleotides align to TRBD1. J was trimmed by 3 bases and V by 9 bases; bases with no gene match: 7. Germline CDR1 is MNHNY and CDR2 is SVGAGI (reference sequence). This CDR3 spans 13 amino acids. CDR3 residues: CASTGDWDYGYTF. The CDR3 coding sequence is TGTGCCAGTACAGGGGATTGGGACTATGGCTACACCTTC.

The CDR3 here is CASSQDERAGRCGEQFF. The CDR3 DNA sequence: TGCGCCAGCAGCCAAGATGAACGGGCCGGGAGGTGTGGTGAGCAGTTCTTC. The chain joins TRBV4-3 to TRBJ2-1, with 7 positions matching TRBD2. This CDR3 has 17 residues. Trimming took 0 bases from V and 9 from J; bases not matched to a gene: 14. The germline V gene has CDR1 LGHNA and CDR2 YSLEER.

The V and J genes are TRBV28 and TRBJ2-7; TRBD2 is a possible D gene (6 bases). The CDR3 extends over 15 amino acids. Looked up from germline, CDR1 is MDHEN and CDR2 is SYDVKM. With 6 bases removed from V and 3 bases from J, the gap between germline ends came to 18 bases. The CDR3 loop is CASRALGIGGYEQYF. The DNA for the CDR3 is TGTGCCAGCAGAGCCCTAGGGATCGGGGGCTACGAGCAGTACTTC.

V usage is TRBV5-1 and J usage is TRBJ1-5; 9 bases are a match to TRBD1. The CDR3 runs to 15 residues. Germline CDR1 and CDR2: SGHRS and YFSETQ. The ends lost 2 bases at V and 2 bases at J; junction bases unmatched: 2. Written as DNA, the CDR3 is TGCGCCAGCAGCTTAGGGACAGGGCGCAATCAGCCCCAGCATTTT. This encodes CASSLGTGRNQPQHF.

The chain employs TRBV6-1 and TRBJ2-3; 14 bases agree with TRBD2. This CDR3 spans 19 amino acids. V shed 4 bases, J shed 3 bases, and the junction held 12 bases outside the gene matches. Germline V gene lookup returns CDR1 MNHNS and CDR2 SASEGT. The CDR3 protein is CASSVDAATSGGGTDTQYF. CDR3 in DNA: TGTGCCAGCAGTGTCGACGCTGCGACTAGCGGGGGGGGGACAGATACGCAGTATTTT.

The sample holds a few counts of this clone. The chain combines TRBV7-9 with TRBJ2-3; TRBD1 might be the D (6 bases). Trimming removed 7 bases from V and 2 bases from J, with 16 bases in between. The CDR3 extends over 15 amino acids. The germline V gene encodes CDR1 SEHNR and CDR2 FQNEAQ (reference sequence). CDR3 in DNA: TGTGCCAGCACCCCGGACAGAGAACCCACAGATACGCAGTATTTT. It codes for CASTPDREPTDTQYF.

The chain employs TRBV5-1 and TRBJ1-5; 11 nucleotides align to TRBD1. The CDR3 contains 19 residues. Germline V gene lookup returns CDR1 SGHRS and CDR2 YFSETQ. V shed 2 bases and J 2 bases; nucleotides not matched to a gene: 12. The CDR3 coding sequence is TGCGCCAGCAGCTTTGACCGGGACAGGGGGTCCGTTGGCAATCAGCCCCAGCATTTT. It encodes CASSFDRDRGSVGNQPQHF. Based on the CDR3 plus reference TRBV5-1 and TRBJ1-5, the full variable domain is KAGVTQTPRYLIKTRGQQVTLSCSPISGHRSVSWYQQTPGQGLQFLFEYFSETQRNKGNFPGRFSGRQFSNSRSEMNVSTLELGDSALYLCASSFDRDRGSVGNQPQHFGDGTRLSIL.

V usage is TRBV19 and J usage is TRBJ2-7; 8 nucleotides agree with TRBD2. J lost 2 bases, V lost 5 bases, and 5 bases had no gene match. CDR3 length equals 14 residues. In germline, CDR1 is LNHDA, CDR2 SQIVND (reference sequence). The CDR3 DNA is TGTGCCAGTAGTCAAACTAGCGGACCCTACGAGCAGTACTTC. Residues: CASSQTSGPYEQYF.

The CDR3 nucleotides are TGTGCCAGCAGTGAATGGGGACTAGCGGACAATGAGCAGTTCTTC. Residues: CASSEWGLADNEQFF. The genes are TRBV25-1 and TRBJ2-1; 11 nucleotides line up with TRBD2. The V and J ends lost 1 base and 5 bases, in that order; junction bases with no gene match: 1. The CDR3 runs 15 residues. In germline, CDR1 is MGHDK, CDR2 SYGVNS.

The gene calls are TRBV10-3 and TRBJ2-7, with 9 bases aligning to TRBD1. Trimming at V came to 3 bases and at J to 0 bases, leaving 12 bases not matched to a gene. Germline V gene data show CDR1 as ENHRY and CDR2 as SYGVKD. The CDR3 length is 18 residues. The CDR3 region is CAISDRDRVFPSSYEQYF. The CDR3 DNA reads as TGTGCCATCAGTGACCGGGACAGGGTTTTCCCAAGCTCCTACGAGCAGTACTTC.

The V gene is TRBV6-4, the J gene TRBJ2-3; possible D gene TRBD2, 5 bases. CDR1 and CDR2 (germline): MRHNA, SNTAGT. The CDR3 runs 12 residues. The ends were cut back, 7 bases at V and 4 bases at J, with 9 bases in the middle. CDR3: CASTDGADTQYF. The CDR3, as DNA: TGTGCCAGCACCGACGGGGCAGATACGCAGTATTTT.

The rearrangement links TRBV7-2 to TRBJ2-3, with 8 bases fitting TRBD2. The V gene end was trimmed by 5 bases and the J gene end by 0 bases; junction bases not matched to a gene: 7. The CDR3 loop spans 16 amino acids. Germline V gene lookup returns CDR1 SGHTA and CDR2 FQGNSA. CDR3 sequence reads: CASSATSGPSTDTQYF. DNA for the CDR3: TGTGCCAGCAGCGCTACTAGCGGCCCTAGCACAGATACGCAGTATTTT. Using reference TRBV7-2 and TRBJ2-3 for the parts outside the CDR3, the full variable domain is GAGVSQSPSNKVTEKGKDVELRCDPISGHTALYWYRQSLGQGLEFLIYFQGNSAPDKSGLPSDRFSAERTGGSVSTLTIQRTQQEDSAVYLCASSATSGPSTDTQYFGPGTRLTVL.

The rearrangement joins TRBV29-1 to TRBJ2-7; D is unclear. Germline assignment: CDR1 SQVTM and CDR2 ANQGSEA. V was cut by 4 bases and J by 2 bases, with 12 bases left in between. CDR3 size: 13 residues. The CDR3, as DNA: TGCAGCGTTGTGGGCTGGCCAACCTACGAGCAGTACTTC. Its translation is CSVVGWPTYEQYF.

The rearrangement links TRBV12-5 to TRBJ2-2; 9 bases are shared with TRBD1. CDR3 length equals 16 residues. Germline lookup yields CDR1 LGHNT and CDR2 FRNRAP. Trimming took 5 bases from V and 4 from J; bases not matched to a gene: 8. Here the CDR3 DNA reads TGTGCTAGTGGTCTCAACCGGGACAGGGCCACCGGGGAGCTGTTTTTT. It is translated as CASGLNRDRATGELFF.

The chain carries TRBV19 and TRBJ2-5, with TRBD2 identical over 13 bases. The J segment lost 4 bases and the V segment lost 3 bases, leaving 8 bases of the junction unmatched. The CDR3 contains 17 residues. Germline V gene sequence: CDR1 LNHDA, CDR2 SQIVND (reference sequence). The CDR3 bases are TGTGCCAGTAGTATCGCAAGGACTAGCGGGAGCGGAGAGACCCAGTACTTC. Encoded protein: CASSIARTSGSGETQYF. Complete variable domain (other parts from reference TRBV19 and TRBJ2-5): DGGITQSPKYLFRKEGQNVTLSCEQNLNHDAMYWYRQDPGQGLRLIYYSQIVNDFQKGDIAEGYSVSREKKESFPLTVTSAQKNPTAFYLCASSIARTSGSGETQYFGPGTRLLVL.

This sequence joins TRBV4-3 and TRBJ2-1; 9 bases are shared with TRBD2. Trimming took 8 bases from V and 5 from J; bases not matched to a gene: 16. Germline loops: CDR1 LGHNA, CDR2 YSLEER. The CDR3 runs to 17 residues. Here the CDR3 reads CASPQFQREAFDNEQFF. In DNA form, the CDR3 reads TGCGCCAGCCCCCAATTTCAGCGGGAGGCATTCGACAATGAGCAGTTCTTC.

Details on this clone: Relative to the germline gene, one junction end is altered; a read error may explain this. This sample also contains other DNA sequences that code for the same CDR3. CDR3 region: CASSSGLVLGTDTQYF. The CDR3 coding sequence is TGCGCCAGTAGCTCGGGACTTGTTCTCGGCACAGATACGCAGTATTTT. The V and J genes are TRBV5-1 and TRBJ2-3, with a tentative D call TRBD2 (6 bases). Germline V lookup: CDR1 SGHRS, CDR2 YFSETQ. The length of the CDR3 is 16 residues.

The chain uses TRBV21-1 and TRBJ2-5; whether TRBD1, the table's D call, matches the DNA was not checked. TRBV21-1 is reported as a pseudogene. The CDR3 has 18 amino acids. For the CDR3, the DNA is TGTGCCAGCAGCAAATGTCCATGGGGCAGGCTCCCCCAAGAGACCCAGTACTTC. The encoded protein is CASSKCPWGRLPQETQYF.

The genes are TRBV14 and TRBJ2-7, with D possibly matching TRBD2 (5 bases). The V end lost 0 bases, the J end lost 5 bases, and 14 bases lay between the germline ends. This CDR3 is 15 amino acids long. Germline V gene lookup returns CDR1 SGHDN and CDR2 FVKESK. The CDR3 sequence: CASSQEWGAEDEQYF. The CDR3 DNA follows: TGTGCCAGCAGCCAAGAGTGGGGAGCGGAGGACGAGCAGTACTTC. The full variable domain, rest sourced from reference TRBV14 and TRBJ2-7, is EAGVTQFPSHSVIEKGQTVTLRCDPISGHDNLYWYRRVMGKEIKFLLHFVKESKQDESGMPNNRFLAERTGGTYSTLKVQPAELEDSGVYFCASSQEWGAEDEQYFGPGTRLTVT.

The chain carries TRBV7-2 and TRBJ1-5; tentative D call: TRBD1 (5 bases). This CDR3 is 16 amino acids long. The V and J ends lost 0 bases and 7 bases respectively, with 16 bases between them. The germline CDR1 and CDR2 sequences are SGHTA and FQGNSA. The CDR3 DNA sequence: TGTGCCAGCAGCTTAGCGATTCCAGGGATGGAACAGCCCCAGCATTTT. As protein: CASSLAIPGMEQPQHF.

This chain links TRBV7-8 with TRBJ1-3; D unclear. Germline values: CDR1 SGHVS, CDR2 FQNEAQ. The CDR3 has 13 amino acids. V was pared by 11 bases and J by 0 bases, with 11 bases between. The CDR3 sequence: CASRGDSGNTIYF. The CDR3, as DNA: TGTGCCTCGCGGGGTGACTCTGGAAACACCATATATTTT.